This is a list of T cell receptor beta chains from one sample in a study of blood T cell repertoires in COVID-19. Generated by immunoSEQ multiplex PCR, the TCRdb table keeps only in-frame clones and is missing some. The sample includes a few hundred thousand clones, around 82% of them seen just once. Sequenced sample: peripheral blood. These receptors originate from a woman aged 70-85 years with acute or convalescent COVID-19. Both conserved end residues are part of each CDR3. The D gene is left open where the match is weak. Clone size is not always given. Where it is, it says once, few, many or a class for expanded clones.

>TRBJ1-2|-|TRBV6-5|-
TGTGCCAGCAGAACCGGGGGAGGGTATAACTATGGCTACACCTTC
CASRTGGGYNYGYTF
>TRBJ1-2|TRBD1|TRBV2|-
TGTGCCAGCAGTCCAATCCAGACAGGGCCCTATGGCTACACCTTC
CASSPIQTGPYGYTF
>TRBJ1-4|-|TRBV9|once
TGTGCCAGCAGCCCAGGGGAGGGTGAAAAACTGTTTTTT
CASSPGEGEKLFF
>TRBJ2-3|TRBD1|TRBV19|-
TGTGCCAGTAGTCAACCTCCGGGACAGATTAATACGCAGTATTTT
CASSQPPGQINTQYF
>TRBJ2-5|-|TRBV19|-
TGTGCCAGTAGTATAGGTGGACAGAATAAGAACACCCAGTACTTC
CASSIGGQNKNTQYF
>TRBJ2-1|-|TRBV5-6|once
TGTGCCAGCAGCTTCCGACAGTACAATGAGCAGTTCTTC
CASSFRQYNEQFF
>TRBJ1-4|-|TRBV3-1/TRBV3-2|-
TGTGCCAGCAGCCAAGGATTGGGGAGTAATGAAAAACTGTTTTTT
CASSQGLGSNEKLFF
>TRBJ1-2|-|TRBV30|-
TGTGCCTGGCAGGCCCCGGGGTCTGGCTATGGCTACACCTTC
CAWQAPGSGYGYTF
>TRBJ1-2|TRBD1|TRBV20-1|-
TGCAGTGCTAGTGGGGACAGTTTGGGGGCCCAGCGGGGCTACACCTTC
CSASGDSLGAQRGYTF
>TRBJ2-7|-|TRBV7-2|-
TGTGCCAGCAGCATAGCGACTAGCTACGAGCAGTACTTC
CASSIATSYEQYF
>TRBJ2-5|-|TRBV19|once
TGTGCCAGTAGTATGCTAGCCGGGGGAGGTGAGACCCAGTACTTC
CASSMLAGGGETQYF
>TRBJ2-3|-|TRBV5-4|-
TGTGCCACCTCCCCCCAGGGGTCGGATACGCAGTATTTT
CATSPQGSDTQYF
>TRBJ2-3|TRBD2|TRBV7-2|-
TGTGCCAGCAGTCCTCGGGGGGGGTTCACAGATACGCAGTATTTT
CASSPRGGFTDTQYF
>TRBJ1-4|-|TRBV30|-
TGTGCCTGGAGACGGATGGGGGCCAGTGAAAAACTGTTTTTT
CAWRRMGASEKLFF
>TRBJ2-2|TRBD2|TRBV12-3/TRBV12-4|-
TGTGCCAGCAGTTTACGGGGGGACGGGGAGCTGTTTTTT
CASSLRGDGELFF
>TRBJ2-1|-|TRBV6-1|-
TGTGCCAGCAGCGAAGGCCAGGGGAGTCGCAATGAGCAGTTCTTC
CASSEGQGSRNEQFF
>TRBJ1-1|TRBD1|TRBV29-1|-
TGCAGCGTTCTTCCAGGGGGGTACACTGAAGCTTTCTTT
CSVLPGGYTEAFF
>TRBJ2-5|-|TRBV6-5|-
TGTGCCAGCACCTTGTCCCAAGAGACCCAGTACTTC
CASTLSQETQYF
>TRBJ2-7|-|TRBV2|-
TGTGCCAGCAGTCAAAGACAGGTGGGGAGCCCCTACGAGCAGTACTTC
CASSQRQVGSPYEQYF
>TRBJ1-2|-|TRBV3-1/TRBV3-2|-
TGTGCCAGCGGCGCCATTACGGGAGGCTACACCTTC
CASGAITGGYTF
>TRBJ1-5|-|TRBV21-1|-
TGTGCCAGCAGCAACGAGGGTCAGCCCCAGCATTTT
CASSNEGQPQHF
>TRBJ2-7|-|TRBV7-8|-
TGTGCCAGCGGCAACTACGAGCAGTACTTC
CASGNYEQYF
>TRBJ1-1|TRBD1|TRBV9|-
TGTGCCAGCAGCGTAGTCGGACAGGGGGCGCAGGGTACTGAAGCTTTCTTT
CASSVVGQGAQGTEAFF
>TRBJ2-1|-|TRBV6-2/TRBV6-3|-
TGTGCCAGCAGTTATAGGTCAGGAGGGTACAATGAGCAGTTCTTC
CASSYRSGGYNEQFF
>TRBJ2-2|-|TRBV5-1|-
TGCGCCAGCAGCTTGGGACTAGTCGCTTCCGGGGAGCTGTTTTTT
CASSLGLVASGELFF
>TRBJ1-1|-|TRBV5-4|-
TGTGCCAGCAGCACGGGGGGTCAGACGAACACTGAAGCTTTCTTT
CASSTGGQTNTEAFF
>TRBJ2-3|-|TRBV7-9|-
TGTGCCAGCAGCTTAGCTGCTAGCGTGGATACGCAGTATTTT
CASSLAASVDTQYF
>TRBJ2-5|TRBD2|TRBV6-5|-
TGTGCCAGCAGTTACCGCGCTCAGACACGGGGGGGGACCCAGTACTTC
CASSYRAQTRGGTQYF
>TRBJ2-5|TRBD1|TRBV24-1|-
TGTGCCACCAGTGATACAGGGACAGGGTTGGAGACCCAGTACTTC
CATSDTGTGLETQYF
>TRBJ2-7|TRBD2|TRBV6-2/TRBV6-3|-
TGTGCCAGCAGTTACGAGAGCGGGGGCCTCTACGAGCAGTACTTC
CASSYESGGLYEQYF
>TRBJ2-5|-|TRBV10-1|-
TGCGCCAGCAGTGAGTCCTCCAGCAGAACCCAGGAAGAGACCCAGTACTTC
CASSESSSRTQEETQYF
>TRBJ1-2|-|TRBV2|-
TGTGCCAGCAGTGTGGAGGGGTGGGGGAACACCTTC
CASSVEGWGNTF
>TRBJ2-5|-|TRBV14|-
TGTGCCAGCAGCGAGGGCCCGCTGGAGACCCAGTACTTC
CASSEGPLETQYF
>TRBJ1-1|-|TRBV29-1|once
TGCAGCGTTGCTGGGAGGACTGAAGCTTTCTTT
CSVAGRTEAFF
>TRBJ2-7|-|TRBV10-3|-
TGTGCCATCAAGTCCGAGCTCGAGCAGTACTTC
CAIKSELEQYF
>TRBJ1-2|-|TRBV2|-
TGTGCCAGCAGTGGCTCAATGAGAGATGGCTACACCTTC
CASSGSMRDGYTF
>TRBJ2-7|TRBD2|TRBV14|-
TGTGCCAGCAGCCAGCGGGGGACTCCCTACGAGCAGTACTTC
CASSQRGTPYEQYF
>TRBJ2-3|-|TRBV14|-
TGTGCCAGCAGCCAAAGACAGAGCACAGATACGCAGTATTTT
CASSQRQSTDTQYF
>TRBJ2-5|TRBD1|TRBV6-1|once
TGTGCCAGCAGTGATCGACAGGGGGCTAGAGAGACCCAGTACTTC
CASSDRQGARETQYF
>TRBJ1-2|-|TRBV29-1|-
TGCAGCGCGAGCCCCGCAGGGAGGGTGGGCTACACCTTC
CSASPAGRVGYTF
>TRBJ1-2|-|TRBV15|-
TGTGCCACCAGCAGAGACCTAGGTCCCAGAGGCTACACCTTC
CATSRDLGPRGYTF
>TRBJ1-4|-|TRBV5-1|few
TGCGCCAGCCGATTCAGGGTAGATGAAAAACTGTTTTTT
CASRFRVDEKLFF
>TRBJ2-7|-|TRBV4-1|many
TGCGCCAGCAGCCTGACAGCTCCCTACGAGCAGTACTTC
CASSLTAPYEQYF
>TRBJ1-2|-|TRBV6-5|-
TGTGCCAGCGCCCGGGATTCATATGGCTACACCTTC
CASARDSYGYTF
>TRBJ2-3|-|TRBV6-4|-
TGTGCCAGCAGTGATGGTGGGGGGGGCATAGATACGCAGTATTTT
CASSDGGGGIDTQYF
>TRBJ2-2|-|TRBV11-2|-
TGTGCCAGCAGCCCCTGGGGGGACACCGGGGAGCTGTTTTTT
CASSPWGDTGELFF
>TRBJ2-7|TRBD1|TRBV19|-
TGTGCCAGTAGTATAGGACCGACAGGGGCCTACGAGCAGTACTTC
CASSIGPTGAYEQYF
>TRBJ2-2|-|TRBV6-5|-
TGTGCCAGCAGTTCCGTTGTCACCGGGGAGCTGTTTTTT
CASSSVVTGELFF